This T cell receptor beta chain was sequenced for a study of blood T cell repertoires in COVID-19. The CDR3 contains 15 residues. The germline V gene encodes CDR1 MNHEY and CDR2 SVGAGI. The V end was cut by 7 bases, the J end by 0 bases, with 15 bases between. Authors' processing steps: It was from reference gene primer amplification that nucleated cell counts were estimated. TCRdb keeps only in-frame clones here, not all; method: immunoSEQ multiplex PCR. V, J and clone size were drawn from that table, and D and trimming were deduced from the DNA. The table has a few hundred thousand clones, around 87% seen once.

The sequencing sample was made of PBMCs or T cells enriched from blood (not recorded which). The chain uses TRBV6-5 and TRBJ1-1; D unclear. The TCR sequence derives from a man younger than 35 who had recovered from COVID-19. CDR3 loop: CASTLKPHLNTEAFF. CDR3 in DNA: TGTGCCAGCACCCTAAAACCCCATCTGAACACTGAAGCTTTCTTT.